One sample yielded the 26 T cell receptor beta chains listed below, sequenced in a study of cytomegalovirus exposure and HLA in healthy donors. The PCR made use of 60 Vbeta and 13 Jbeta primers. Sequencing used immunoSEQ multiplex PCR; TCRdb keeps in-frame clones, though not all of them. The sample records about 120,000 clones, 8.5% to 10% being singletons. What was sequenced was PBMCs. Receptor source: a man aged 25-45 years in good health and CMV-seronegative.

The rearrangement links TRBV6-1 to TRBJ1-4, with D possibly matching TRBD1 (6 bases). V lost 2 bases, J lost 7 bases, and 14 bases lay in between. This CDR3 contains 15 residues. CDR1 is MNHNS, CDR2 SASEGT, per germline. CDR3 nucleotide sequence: TGTGCCAGCAGTGAAACGGGGGGCGCGGGTGAAAAACTGTTTTTT. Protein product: CASSETGGAGEKLFF.

In DNA, the CDR3 is TGTGCCAGCAGCCCACGGTCAGGAGATACGCAGTATTTT. This gives the protein CASSPRSGDTQYF. The genes are TRBV7-8 and TRBJ2-3, with D hard to call. The CDR3 totals 13 residues. The germline V and J ends were trimmed by 5 bases and 5 bases, with 11 bases remaining between them. CDR1 and CDR2 from the germline V gene are SGHVS and FQNEAQ.

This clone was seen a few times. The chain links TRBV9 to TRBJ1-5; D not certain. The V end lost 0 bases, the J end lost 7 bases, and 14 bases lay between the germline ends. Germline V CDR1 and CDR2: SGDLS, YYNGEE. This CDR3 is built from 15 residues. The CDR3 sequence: CASSVVDDHRQPQHF. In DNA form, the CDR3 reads TGTGCCAGCAGCGTAGTCGATGATCATAGACAGCCCCAGCATTTT.

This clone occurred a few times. Written as DNA, the CDR3 is TGTGCCAGCAGCTTAGTTGAGGAGGGCGAGCAGTACTTC. This translates into CASSLVEEGEQYF. The chain has TRBV7-2 and TRBJ2-7; D might be TRBD2 (6 bases). Germline loops: CDR1 SGHTA, CDR2 FQGNSA. There are 13 residues in the CDR3. Between the trimmed V and J ends, which lost 1 base and 6 bases, there was a span of 10 bases.

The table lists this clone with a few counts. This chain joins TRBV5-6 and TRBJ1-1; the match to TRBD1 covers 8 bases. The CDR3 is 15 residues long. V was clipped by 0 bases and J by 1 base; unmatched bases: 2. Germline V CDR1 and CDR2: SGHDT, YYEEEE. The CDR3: CASSLVDRANTEAFF. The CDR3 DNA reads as TGTGCCAGCAGCTTGGTGGACAGGGCGAACACTGAAGCTTTCTTT.

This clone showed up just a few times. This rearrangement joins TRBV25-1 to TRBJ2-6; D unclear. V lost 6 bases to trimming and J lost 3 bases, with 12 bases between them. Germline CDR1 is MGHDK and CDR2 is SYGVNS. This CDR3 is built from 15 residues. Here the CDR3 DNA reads TGTGCCAGCAGCCCCCAAACGGGTGGGGCCAACGTCCTGACTTTC. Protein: CASSPQTGGANVLTF.

Here the CDR3 reads CASSSTGRAGELFF. The CDR3 bases are TGCGCCAGCAGCTCGACAGGGCGGGCCGGGGAGCTGTTTTTT. The rearrangement joins TRBV5-1 to TRBJ2-2; TRBD1 aligns across 7 bases. Looked up from germline, CDR1 is SGHRS and CDR2 is YFSETQ. The length of the CDR3 is 14 residues. V was clipped by 3 bases and J by 6 bases; unmatched bases: 5.

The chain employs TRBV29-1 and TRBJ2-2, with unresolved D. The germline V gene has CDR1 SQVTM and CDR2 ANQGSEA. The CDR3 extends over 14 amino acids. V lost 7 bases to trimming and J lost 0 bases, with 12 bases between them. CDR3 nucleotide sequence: TGCAGCGCCGAAGAACTGACGAACACCGGGGAGCTGTTTTTT. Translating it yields CSAEELTNTGELFF.

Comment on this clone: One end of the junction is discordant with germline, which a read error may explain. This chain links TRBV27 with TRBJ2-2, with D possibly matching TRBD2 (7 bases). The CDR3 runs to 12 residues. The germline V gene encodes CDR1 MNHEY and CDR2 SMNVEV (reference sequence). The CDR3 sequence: CASSRGAGDLFF. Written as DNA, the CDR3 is TGTGCCAGCAGTCGGGGGGCCGGGGACCTGTTTTTT.

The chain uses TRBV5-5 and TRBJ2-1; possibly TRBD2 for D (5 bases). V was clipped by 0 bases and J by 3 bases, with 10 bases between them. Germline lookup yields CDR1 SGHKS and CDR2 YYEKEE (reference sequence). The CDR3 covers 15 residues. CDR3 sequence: CASSLVTGVYNEQFF. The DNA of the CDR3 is TGTGCCAGCAGCTTGGTGACCGGGGTCTACAATGAGCAGTTCTTC. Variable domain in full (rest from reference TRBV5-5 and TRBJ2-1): DAGVTQSPTHLIKTRGQQVTLRCSPISGHKSVSWYQQVLGQGPQFIFQYYEKEERGRGNFPDRFSARQFPNYSSELNVNALLLGDSALYLCASSLVTGVYNEQFFGPGTRLTVL.

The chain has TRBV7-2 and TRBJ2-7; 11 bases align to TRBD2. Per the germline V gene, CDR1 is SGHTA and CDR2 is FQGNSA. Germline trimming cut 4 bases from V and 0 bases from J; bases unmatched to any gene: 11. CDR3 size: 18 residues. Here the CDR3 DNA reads TGTGCCAGCAGCTCCCGAGTATGGACTAGCGGGTTCTCCTACGAGCAGTACTTC. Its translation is CASSSRVWTSGFSYEQYF.

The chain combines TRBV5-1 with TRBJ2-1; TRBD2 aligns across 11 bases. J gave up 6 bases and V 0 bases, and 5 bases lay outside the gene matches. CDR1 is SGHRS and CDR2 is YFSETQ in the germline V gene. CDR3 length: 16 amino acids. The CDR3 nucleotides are TGCGCCAGCAGCTTGGCTAGCGGGGGGTTCTTCAATGAGCAGTTCTTC. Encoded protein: CASSLASGGFFNEQFF.

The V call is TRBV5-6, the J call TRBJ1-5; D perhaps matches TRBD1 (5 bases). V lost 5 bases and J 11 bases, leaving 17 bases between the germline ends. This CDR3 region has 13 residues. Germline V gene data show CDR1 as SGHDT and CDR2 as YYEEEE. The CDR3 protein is CASSRADSSAQHF. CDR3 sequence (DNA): TGTGCCAGCAGTCGCGCCGACAGCTCAGCCCAGCATTTT. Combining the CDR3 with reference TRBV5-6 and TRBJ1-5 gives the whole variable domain DAGVTQSPTHLIKTRGQQVTLRCSPKSGHDTVSWYQQALGQGPQFIFQYYEEEERQRGNFPDRFSGHQFPNYSSELNVNALLLGDSALYLCASSRADSSAQHFGDGTRLSIL.

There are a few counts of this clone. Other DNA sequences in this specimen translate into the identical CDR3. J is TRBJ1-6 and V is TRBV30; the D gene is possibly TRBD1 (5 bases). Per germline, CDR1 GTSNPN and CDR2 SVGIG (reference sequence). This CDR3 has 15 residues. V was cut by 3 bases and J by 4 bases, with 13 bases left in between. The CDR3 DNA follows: TGTGCCTGGAGCGAACAGGTTGCATATAATTCACCCCTCCACTTT. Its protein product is CAWSEQVAYNSPLHF.

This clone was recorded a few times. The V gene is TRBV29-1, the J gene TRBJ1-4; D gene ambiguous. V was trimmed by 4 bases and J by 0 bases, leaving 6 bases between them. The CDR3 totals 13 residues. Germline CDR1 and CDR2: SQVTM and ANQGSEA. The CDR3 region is CSVALSTNEKLFF. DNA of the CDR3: TGCAGCGTTGCGTTATCAACTAATGAAAAACTGTTTTTT.

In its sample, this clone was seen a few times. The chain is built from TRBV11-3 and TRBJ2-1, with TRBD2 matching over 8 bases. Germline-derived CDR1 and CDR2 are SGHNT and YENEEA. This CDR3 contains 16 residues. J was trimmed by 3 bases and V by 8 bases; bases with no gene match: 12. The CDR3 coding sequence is TGTGCCAGCGCGACACCGGCAGCGGGAGTCTACAATGAGCAGTTCTTC. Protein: CASATPAAGVYNEQFF. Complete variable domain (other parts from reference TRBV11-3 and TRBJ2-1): EAGVVQSPRYKIIEKKQPVAFWCNPISGHNTLYWYLQNLGQGPELLIRYENEEAVDDSQLPKDRFSAERLKGVDSTLKIQPAELGDSAVYLCASATPAAGVYNEQFFGPGTRLTVL.

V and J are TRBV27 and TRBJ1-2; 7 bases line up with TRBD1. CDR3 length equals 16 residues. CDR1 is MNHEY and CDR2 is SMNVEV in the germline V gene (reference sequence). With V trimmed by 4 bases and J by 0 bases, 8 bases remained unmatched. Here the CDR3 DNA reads TGTGCCAGCAGTTCTTTCTTACAGGGGACTAACTATGGCTACACCTTC. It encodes CASSSFLQGTNYGYTF.

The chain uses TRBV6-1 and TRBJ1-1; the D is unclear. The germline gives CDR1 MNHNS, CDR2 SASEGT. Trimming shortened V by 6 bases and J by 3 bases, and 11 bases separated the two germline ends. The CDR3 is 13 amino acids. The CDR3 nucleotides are TGTGCCAGCAGCAGACGGAGGGACACTGAAGCTTTCTTT. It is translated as CASSRRRDTEAFF.

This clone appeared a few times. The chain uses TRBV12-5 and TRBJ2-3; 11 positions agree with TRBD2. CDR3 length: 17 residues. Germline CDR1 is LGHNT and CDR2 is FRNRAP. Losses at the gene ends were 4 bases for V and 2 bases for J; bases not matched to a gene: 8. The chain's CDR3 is CASGSPTSGVNTDTQYF. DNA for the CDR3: TGTGCTAGTGGTTCCCCGACTAGCGGGGTGAACACAGATACGCAGTATTTT.

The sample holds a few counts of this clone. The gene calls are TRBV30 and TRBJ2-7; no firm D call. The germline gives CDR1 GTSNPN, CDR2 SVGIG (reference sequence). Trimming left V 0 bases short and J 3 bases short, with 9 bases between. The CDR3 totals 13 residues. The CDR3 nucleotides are TGTGCCTGGAGTGTTGGAACAGACTACGAGCAGTACTTC. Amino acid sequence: CAWSVGTDYEQYF.

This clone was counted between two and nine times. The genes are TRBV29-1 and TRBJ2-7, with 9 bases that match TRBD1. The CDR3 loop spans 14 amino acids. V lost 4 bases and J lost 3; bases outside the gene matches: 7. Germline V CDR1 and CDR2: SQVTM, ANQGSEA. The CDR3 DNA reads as TGCAGCGTTGTTTCGGGACAGGGATTCTACGAGCAGTACTTC. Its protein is CSVVSGQGFYEQYF.

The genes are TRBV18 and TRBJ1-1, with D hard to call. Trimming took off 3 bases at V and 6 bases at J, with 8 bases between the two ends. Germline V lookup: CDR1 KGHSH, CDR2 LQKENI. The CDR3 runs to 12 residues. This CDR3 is CASSPTRAEAFF. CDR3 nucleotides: TGTGCCAGCTCACCGACTCGGGCTGAAGCTTTCTTT. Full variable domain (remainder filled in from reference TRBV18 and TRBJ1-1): NAGVMQNPRHLVRRRGQEARLRCSPMKGHSHVYWYRQLPEEGLKFMVYLQKENIIDESGMPKERFSAEFPKEGPSILRIQQVVRGDSAAYFCASSPTRAEAFFGQGTRLTVV.

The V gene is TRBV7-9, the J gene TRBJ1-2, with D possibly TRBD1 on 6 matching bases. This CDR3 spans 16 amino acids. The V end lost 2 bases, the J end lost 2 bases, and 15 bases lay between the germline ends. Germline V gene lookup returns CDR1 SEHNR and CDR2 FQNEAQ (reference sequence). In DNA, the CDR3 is TGTGCCAGCAGCTTAACTATCCAGGGGTCGAACTATGGCTACACCTTC. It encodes CASSLTIQGSNYGYTF.

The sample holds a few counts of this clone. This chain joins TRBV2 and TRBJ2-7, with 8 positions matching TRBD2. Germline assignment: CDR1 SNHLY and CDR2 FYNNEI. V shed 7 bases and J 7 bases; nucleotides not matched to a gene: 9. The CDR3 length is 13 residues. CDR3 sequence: CASKREPKGEQYF. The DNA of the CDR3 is TGTGCCAGCAAGCGGGAGCCTAAGGGAGAGCAGTACTTC.

The CDR3 sequence: CASRMTGQGYTF. The CDR3 region has the DNA TGTGCCAGCAGGATGACAGGGCAAGGCTACACCTTC. The rearrangement uses TRBV27 and TRBJ1-2, with TRBD1 identical over 7 bases. Germline V gene data show CDR1 as MNHEY and CDR2 as SMNVEV (reference sequence). Trimming at V came to 6 bases and at J to 8 bases, leaving 6 bases not matched to a gene. The CDR3 covers 12 residues.

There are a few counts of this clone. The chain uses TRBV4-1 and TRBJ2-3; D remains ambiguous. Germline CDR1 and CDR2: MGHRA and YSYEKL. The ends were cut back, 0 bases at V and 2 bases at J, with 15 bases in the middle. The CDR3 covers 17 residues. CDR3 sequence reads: CASSQEKVGFYTDTQYF. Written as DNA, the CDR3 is TGCGCCAGCAGCCAAGAAAAAGTGGGCTTTTACACAGATACGCAGTATTTT.